Below, one T cell receptor (beta chain) is given with its context. The data were taken from a study of CD8+ T cells in alopecia areata. Study as a whole: Treated patients took oral tofacitinib at 5 to 10 mg twice daily.

RNA was extracted and reverse transcribed into cDNA as the sequencing template. Only in-frame clones appear in the TCRdb table, and some are missing; sequencing was by immunoSEQ multiplex PCR. The data contain around 50,000 clones, about 96% of them seen just once; the ten biggest clones take up 25% to 30%. Per the germline V gene, CDR1 is SNHLY and CDR2 is FYNNEI. The CDR3 is 15 amino acids. The V end lost 3 bases, the J end lost 0 bases, and 9 bases lay between the germline ends. This specimen consisted of CD8+ T cells sorted from blood, obtained at week 0. The V gene is TRBV2, the J gene TRBJ2-1; D is unresolved. This sequence originates from a human donor with alopecia areata. The CDR3 is CASSDTLSSYNEQFF. CDR3 DNA: TGTGCCAGCAGTGATACCCTAAGCTCCTACAATGAGCAGTTCTTC.